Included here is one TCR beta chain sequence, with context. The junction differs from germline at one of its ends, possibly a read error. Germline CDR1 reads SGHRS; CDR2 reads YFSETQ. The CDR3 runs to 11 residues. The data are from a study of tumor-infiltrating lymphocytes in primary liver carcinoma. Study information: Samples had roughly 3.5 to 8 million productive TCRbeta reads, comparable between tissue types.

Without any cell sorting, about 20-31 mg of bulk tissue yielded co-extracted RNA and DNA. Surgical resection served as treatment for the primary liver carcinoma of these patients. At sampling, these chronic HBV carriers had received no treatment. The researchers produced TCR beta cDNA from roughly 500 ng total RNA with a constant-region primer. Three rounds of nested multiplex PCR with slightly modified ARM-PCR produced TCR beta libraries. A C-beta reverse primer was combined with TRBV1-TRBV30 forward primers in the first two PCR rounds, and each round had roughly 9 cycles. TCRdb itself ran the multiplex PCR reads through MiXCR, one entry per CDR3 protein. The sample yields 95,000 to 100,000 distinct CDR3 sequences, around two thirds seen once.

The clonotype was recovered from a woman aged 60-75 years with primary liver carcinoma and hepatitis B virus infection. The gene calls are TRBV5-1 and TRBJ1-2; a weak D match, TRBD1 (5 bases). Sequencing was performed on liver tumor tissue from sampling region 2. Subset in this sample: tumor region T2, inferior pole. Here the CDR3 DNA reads TGCACCAGCGAAGGGGAGTATGGCTACACATTC. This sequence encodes CTSEGEYGYTF. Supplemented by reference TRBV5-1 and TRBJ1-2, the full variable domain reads KAGVTQTPRYLIKTRGQQVTLSCSPISGHRSVSWYQQTPGQGLQFLFEYFSETQRNKGNFPGRFSGRQFSNSRSEMNVSTLELGDSALYLCTSEGEYGYTFGSGTRLTVV.